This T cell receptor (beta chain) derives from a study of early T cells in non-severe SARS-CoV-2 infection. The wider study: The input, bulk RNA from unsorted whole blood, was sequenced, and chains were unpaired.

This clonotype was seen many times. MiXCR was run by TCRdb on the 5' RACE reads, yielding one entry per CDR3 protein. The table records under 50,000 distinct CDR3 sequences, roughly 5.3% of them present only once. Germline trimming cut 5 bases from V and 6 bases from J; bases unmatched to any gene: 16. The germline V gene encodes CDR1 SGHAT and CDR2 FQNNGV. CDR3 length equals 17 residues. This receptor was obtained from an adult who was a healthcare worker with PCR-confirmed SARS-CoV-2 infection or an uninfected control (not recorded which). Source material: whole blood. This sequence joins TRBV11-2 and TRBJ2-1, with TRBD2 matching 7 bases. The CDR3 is CASSPSGITFLLNEQFF. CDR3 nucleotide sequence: TGTGCCAGCAGCCCCAGCGGGATTACCTTTCTACTCAATGAGCAGTTCTTC.